The 30 T cell receptor beta chains below come from one sample, sequenced in a study of blood T cell repertoires in COVID-19. Clones were sequenced by immunoSEQ multiplex PCR, and TCRdb holds only the in-frame ones, with some missing. The repertoire holds about 190,000 clones, with roughly 84% as singletons. Sequencing was carried out using PBMCs or T cells enriched from blood (not recorded which). All receptors derive from a woman in her twenties or thirties who had recovered from COVID-19.

The chain recombines TRBV12-3 or TRBV12-4 with TRBJ1-2; D is uncertain. Trimming cost V 8 bases and J 8 bases, with 12 bases left between them. The CDR3 totals 11 residues. The CDR3 sequence: CASVQKSGYTF. The CDR3 DNA sequence: TGTGCCAGCGTACAGAAGAGCGGCTACACCTTC.

This clone was observed a handful of times. The chain links TRBV6-5 to TRBJ2-2, with 8 bases identical to TRBD1. CDR1 is MNHEY, CDR2 SVGAGI, per germline. The CDR3 totals 15 residues. Trimming at V came to 6 bases and at J to 5 bases, leaving 8 bases not matched to a gene. The CDR3 DNA reads as TGTGCCAGCAGCCAGCCGGGACAGGAAACCGGGGAGCTGTTTTTT. Its protein product is CASSQPGQETGELFF.

This clone was detected only a few times. The chain combines TRBV7-2 with TRBJ2-1; 8 nucleotides agree with TRBD2. This CDR3 spans 14 amino acids. The V and J ends lost 5 bases and 9 bases, in that order; junction bases with no gene match: 9. CDR1 is SGHTA, CDR2 FQGNSA, per germline. This CDR3 is CASSNQAGTSEQFF. CDR3 bases: TGTGCCAGCAGCAATCAGGCCGGGACTAGTGAGCAGTTCTTC.

This rearrangement joins TRBV5-1 to TRBJ2-7; TRBD1 might be the D (5 bases). CDR3 length: 14 amino acids. V was pared by 7 bases and J by 1 base, with 15 bases between. Looked up from germline, CDR1 is SGHRS and CDR2 is YFSETQ. CDR3 in amino acids: CASALGRGSYEQYF. CDR3 DNA sequence: TGCGCCAGCGCTTTGGGTAGGGGATCCTACGAGCAGTACTTC.

The rearrangement joins TRBV5-4 to TRBJ2-5; D is perhaps TRBD2 (6 bases). The CDR3 totals 15 residues. CDR1 is SGHNT and CDR2 is YYREEE in the germline V gene (reference sequence). V lost 0 bases, J lost 2 bases, and 11 bases lay in between. CDR3 in DNA: TGTGCCAGCAGCTTGGCCGAGGGGAGGCAAGAGACCCAGTACTTC. It yields the protein CASSLAEGRQETQYF.

The chain employs TRBV9 and TRBJ1-5, with 9 bases that match TRBD1. The V and J ends lost 8 bases and 0 bases, in that order; junction bases with no gene match: 3. CDR1 SGDLS and CDR2 YYNGEE come from the germline V gene. The CDR3 runs 14 residues. CDR3 DNA: TGTGCCAGTGCGACAGGGGGTAGCAATCAGCCCCAGCATTTT. Its protein product is CASATGGSNQPQHF.

Only one count was recorded for this clone. V gene TRBV11-2 combines with J gene TRBJ1-5; 10 nucleotides match TRBD1. This CDR3 has 16 residues. Trimming at V came to 3 bases and at J to 1 base, leaving 3 bases not matched to a gene. Per germline, CDR1 SGHAT and CDR2 FQNNGV. The CDR3 DNA reads as TGTGCCAGCAGCTTTGGGACAGGGGCGAGCAATCAGCCCCAGCATTTT. Its translation: CASSFGTGASNQPQHF. Using reference TRBV11-2 and TRBJ1-5 for the parts outside the CDR3, the full variable domain is EAGVAQSPRYKIIEKRQSVAFWCNPISGHATLYWYQQILGQGPKLLIQFQNNGVVDDSQLPKDRFSAERLKGVDSTLKIQPAKLEDSAVYLCASSFGTGASNQPQHFGDGTRLSIL.

V is TRBV14 and J is TRBJ2-1; D uncertain. V lost 4 bases and J lost 0, with 10 bases in between. In germline, CDR1 is SGHDN, CDR2 FVKESK. The length of the CDR3 is 15 residues. The CDR3 nucleotides are TGTGCCAGCAGCCTTATCTTCGGCTCCTACAATGAGCAGTTCTTC. Protein: CASSLIFGSYNEQFF.

This clone was seen only once. The chain couples TRBV4-1 to TRBJ1-2; 9 bases line up with TRBD1. With 6 bases clipped from V and 4 bases from J, the junction kept 12 bases outside the gene matches. CDR3 length: 16 residues. Per the germline V gene, CDR1 is MGHRA and CDR2 is YSYEKL. The CDR3 DNA is TGCGCCAGCAGGAAACTGGGGGACAGGGCGGGCTATGGCTACACCTTC. Its protein product is CASRKLGDRAGYGYTF.

The chain couples TRBV28 to TRBJ1-2, with TRBD1 as a possible D gene (6 bases). The CDR3 extends over 12 amino acids. The germline gives CDR1 MDHEN, CDR2 SYDVKM. V was pared by 3 bases and J by 7 bases, with 9 bases between. CDR3 nucleotide sequence: TGTGCCAGCAGTTTTCGGGGGGCTGGCTACACCTTC. It codes for CASSFRGAGYTF.

The chain has TRBV30 and TRBJ1-3; 7 bases are shared with TRBD1. V dropped 2 bases and J dropped 2; count of bases not matched to a gene: 9. In germline, CDR1 is GTSNPN, CDR2 SVGIG (reference sequence). CDR3 size: 16 residues. The CDR3 coding sequence is TGTGCCTGGAGTCTACCCAGGGGGTCTCCTGGAAACACCATATATTTT. Translation gives CAWSLPRGSPGNTIYF.

A note on this clone: One end of the junction is discordant with germline, which a read error may explain. This sequence joins TRBV11-2 and TRBJ1-1; 7 bases are a match to TRBD1. Germline lookup yields CDR1 SGHAT and CDR2 FQNNGV. This CDR3 has 17 amino acids. This CDR3 reads CASSLMGVTTGNSEAFF. In DNA form, the CDR3 reads TGTGCCAGCAGCTTAATGGGGGTGACGACAGGGAACTCTGAAGCTTTCTTT.

The chain uses TRBV10-1 and TRBJ2-1; maybe TRBD2 (5 bases). Trimming shortened V by 7 bases and J by 9 bases, and 19 bases separated the two germline ends. Germline V CDR1 and CDR2: WNHNN, SYGVQD (reference sequence). The CDR3 is 14 amino acids. The CDR3 sequence: CASIWTPMGSEQFF. CDR3 DNA: TGCGCCAGCATATGGACTCCTATGGGTAGTGAGCAGTTCTTC.

This chain connects TRBV5-1 to TRBJ1-1; 9 nucleotides align to TRBD1. The CDR3 has 16 amino acids. With V trimmed by 4 bases and J by 1 base, 8 bases remained unmatched. Germline V gene lookup returns CDR1 SGHRS and CDR2 YFSETQ. The CDR3 coding sequence is TGCGCCAGCAGCCCGGGACAGGGAAAGAGGAACACTGAAGCTTTCTTT. Encoded protein: CASSPGQGKRNTEAFF. Full variable domain (rest looked up from reference TRBV5-1 and TRBJ1-1): KAGVTQTPRYLIKTRGQQVTLSCSPISGHRSVSWYQQTPGQGLQFLFEYFSETQRNKGNFPGRFSGRQFSNSRSEMNVSTLELGDSALYLCASSPGQGKRNTEAFFGQGTRLTVV.

This chain joins TRBV5-1 and TRBJ1-4, with 7 bases matching TRBD1. The CDR3 runs to 14 residues. J was trimmed by 8 bases and V by 3 bases; bases with no gene match: 7. Per germline, CDR1 SGHRS and CDR2 YFSETQ. CDR3 nucleotides: TGCGCCAGCAGCTCGGGACAGCAACACGAAAAACTGTTTTTT. It yields the protein CASSSGQQHEKLFF.

This clone turned up a few times. The chain recombines TRBV10-3 with TRBJ1-2, with 7 bases fitting TRBD1. Germline V gives CDR1 ENHRY, CDR2 SYGVKD. This CDR3 has 14 residues. The trim removed 10 bases at V and 8 bases at J, leaving 16 bases unmatched. The CDR3 DNA follows: TGTGCCACCACCAGTGAGGGGACAGCGAGGGGCTACACCTTC. Translated, it gives CATTSEGTARGYTF.

This chain links TRBV7-2 with TRBJ2-1, with 9 bases identical to TRBD2. Losses at the gene ends were 4 bases for V and 0 bases for J; bases not matched to a gene: 4. Per the germline V gene, CDR1 is SGHTA and CDR2 is FQGNSA. The CDR3 spans 16 residues. In nucleotides, the CDR3 is TGTGCCAGCAGCTCCGGACTAGCGCGCTCCTACAATGAGCAGTTCTTC. This gives the protein CASSSGLARSYNEQFF.

J is TRBJ2-3 and V is TRBV27, with 9 bases matching TRBD1. Trimming removed 6 bases from V and 4 bases from J; junction bases left unmatched: 2. The CDR3 is made up of 13 amino acids. Germline V gives CDR1 MNHEY, CDR2 SMNVEV (reference sequence). The CDR3 DNA is TGTGCCAGCAGCCGACAGGGGGCAGATACGCAGTATTTT. Translating gives CASSRQGADTQYF.

The chain joins TRBV7-2 to TRBJ1-5; 10 bases are shared with TRBD1. Trimming at V came to 5 bases and at J to 2 bases, leaving 12 bases not matched to a gene. The CDR3 runs 18 residues. Germline V lookup: CDR1 SGHTA, CDR2 FQGNSA. CDR3 loop: CASSGPGQGRARNQPQHF. The CDR3 DNA follows: TGTGCCAGCAGCGGGCCGGGACAGGGGAGAGCGCGCAATCAGCCCCAGCATTTT.

The chain combines TRBV6-1 with TRBJ2-7; D might be TRBD2 (6 bases). Per germline, CDR1 MNHNS and CDR2 SASEGT. The CDR3 contains 15 residues. With 2 bases removed from V and 2 bases from J, the gap between germline ends came to 13 bases. The DNA for the CDR3 is TGTGCCAGCAGTGAATTTGGGGGGTCGGCCTACGAGCAGTACGTC. Protein product: CASSEFGGSAYEQYV.

The chain has TRBV6-5 and TRBJ1-3, with 10 bases lining up with TRBD1. CDR3 length equals 15 residues. Germline CDR1 is MNHEY and CDR2 is SVGAGI. Trimming cost V 7 bases and J 2 bases; bases outside gene matches: 5. The CDR3 is CASKSDRGPGNTIYF. CDR3 nucleotide sequence: TGTGCCAGCAAAAGTGACAGGGGGCCTGGAAACACCATATATTTT.

The chain links TRBV14 to TRBJ2-2; the D gene is possibly TRBD2 (5 bases). CDR1 is SGHDN and CDR2 is FVKESK in the germline V gene. V was cut by 8 bases and J by 6 bases, with 13 bases left in between. This CDR3 has 13 residues. In DNA, the CDR3 is TGTGCCAGCTCCTCTTTGCGGGCCGGGGAGCTGTTTTTT. Amino acids: CASSSLRAGELFF. Combining the CDR3 with reference TRBV14 and TRBJ2-2 gives the whole variable domain EAGVTQFPSHSVIEKGQTVTLRCDPISGHDNLYWYRRVMGKEIKFLLHFVKESKQDESGMPNNRFLAERTGGTYSTLKVQPAELEDSGVYFCASSSLRAGELFFGEGSRLTVL.

The rearrangement uses TRBV14 and TRBJ1-2; D might be TRBD1 (5 bases). The CDR3 consists of 15 residues. With 3 bases removed from V and 7 bases from J, the gap between germline ends came to 18 bases. CDR1 is SGHDN, CDR2 FVKESK, per germline. This CDR3 reads CASSHSGGRVAGYTF. Here the CDR3 DNA reads TGTGCCAGCAGCCATTCCGGCGGCAGGGTGGCTGGCTACACCTTC.

This clone was seen a single time. The V gene is TRBV7-9, the J gene TRBJ1-2, with a possible D match to TRBD1 (6 bases). Germline CDR1 SEHNR, CDR2 FQNEAQ (reference sequence). This CDR3 comprises 15 residues. Trimming cost V 3 bases and J 8 bases, with 19 bases left between them. DNA for the CDR3: TGTGCCAGCAGCTTCGCCGTGACAGGTTTGAAAGGCTACACCTTC. Translation gives CASSFAVTGLKGYTF.

The rearrangement uses TRBV2 and TRBJ1-1; D possibly corresponds to TRBD1 (5 bases). The CDR3 totals 14 residues. Per the germline V gene, CDR1 is SNHLY and CDR2 is FYNNEI. Trimming took 1 base from V and 4 from J, leaving 10 bases between them. The CDR3 DNA follows: TGTGCCAGCAGTGAAGACAGGCAGTCCACTGAAGCTTTCTTT. This translates into CASSEDRQSTEAFF.

This chain connects TRBV28 to TRBJ2-5; 10 bases are a match to TRBD2. V lost 5 bases, J lost 2 bases, and 14 bases stayed unmatched. CDR3 length: 18 amino acids. Per the germline V gene, CDR1 is MDHEN and CDR2 is SYDVKM. CDR3 amino acids: CASSPLGRTSGQQETQYF. The CDR3 region has the DNA TGTGCCAGCAGTCCATTGGGGCGGACTAGCGGACAGCAAGAGACCCAGTACTTC. The entire variable domain, with the rest obtained from reference TRBV28 and TRBJ2-5, is as follows: DVKVTQSSRYLVKRTGEKVFLECVQDMDHENMFWYRQDPGLGLRLIYFSYDVKMKEKGDIPEGYSVSREKKERFSLILESASTNQTSMYLCASSPLGRTSGQQETQYFGPGTRLLVL.

The chain combines TRBV14 with TRBJ2-3, with 8 bases aligning to TRBD1. V lost 1 base to trimming and J lost 2 bases; unmatched junction nucleotides: 8. Looked up from germline, CDR1 is SGHDN and CDR2 is FVKESK. The CDR3 is 17 residues long. The CDR3 loop reads CASSQGSTRGPTDTQYF. The CDR3 DNA is TGTGCCAGCAGCCAAGGGTCCACCAGGGGGCCCACAGATACGCAGTATTTT. Drawing the rest from reference TRBV14 and TRBJ2-3, the complete variable domain is EAGVTQFPSHSVIEKGQTVTLRCDPISGHDNLYWYRRVMGKEIKFLLHFVKESKQDESGMPNNRFLAERTGGTYSTLKVQPAELEDSGVYFCASSQGSTRGPTDTQYFGPGTRLTVL.

This clone appeared a single time. The CDR3 loop is CASSLPQGNEKLFF. The CDR3 DNA sequence: TGTGCCAGCAGTTTACCCCAGGGTAATGAAAAACTGTTTTTT. The chain is built from TRBV28 and TRBJ1-4; D is perhaps TRBD1 (5 bases). CDR1 and CDR2 from the germline V gene are MDHEN and SYDVKM. Trimming took off 2 bases at V and 4 bases at J, with 8 bases between the two ends. The CDR3 is 14 residues long.

This chain joins TRBV10-3 and TRBJ2-5; 12 positions agree with TRBD2. The CDR3 runs to 21 residues. With V trimmed by 0 bases and J by 2 bases, 16 bases remained unmatched. Germline CDR1 and CDR2: ENHRY and SYGVKD. The CDR3: CAISESGLAGFKSGLQETQYF. DNA of the CDR3: TGTGCCATCAGTGAGTCCGGACTAGCGGGGTTCAAATCTGGTCTACAAGAGACCCAGTACTTC.

The chain recombines TRBV2 with TRBJ1-5; a possible D gene is TRBD1 (6 bases). CDR3 length: 13 residues. Trimming pared 6 bases from V and 2 bases from J, leaving 8 bases between. CDR1 is SNHLY, CDR2 FYNNEI, per germline. The CDR3 DNA sequence: TGTGCCAGCAGGGCAGGGGGCAATCAGCCCCAGCATTTT. This gives the protein CASRAGGNQPQHF.